The clone carrying this TCR beta chain was picked up many times. Antigen: not known. Scientists made TCR beta libraries using quantitative 5'-RACE with molecular barcodes. TCRdb used MiXCR to reprocess the 5' RACE reads, holding one entry per CDR3 protein. The sample lists about 64,000 distinct CDR3 sequences; 6% to 8% were seen once. The data derive from a study of CD8 T cells in ankylosing spondylitis. The study, taken as a whole, reports: One TCR beta motif, made up of about 8 highly homologous variants, appeared characteristic of ankylosing spondylitis blood. According to the report, clones linked to the disease were significantly enriched in matched synovial fluid samples taken from ankylosing spondylitis patients.

The sample comprised synovial fluid, either unsorted or a sorted T cell fraction (not recorded which). This TCR was recovered from a male donor with ankylosing spondylitis.

The CDR3 reads CASSVGQRGGVVDTGELFF. CDR3 DNA sequence: TGTGCCAGCAGTGTCGGGCAGCGGGGGGGCGTTGTGGACACCGGGGAGCTGTTTTTT. This chain links TRBV11-1 with TRBJ2-2; 10 bases align to TRBD2. CDR1 is SGHAT and CDR2 is FQDESV in the germline V gene (reference sequence). V dropped 6 bases and J dropped 3; count of bases not matched to a gene: 16. This CDR3 has 19 amino acids.